These 14 T cell receptor beta chains share one sample of origin, sequenced in a study of OX40 agonist ivuxolimab in advanced cancers. Here immunoSEQ multiplex PCR was the method, and the copy in TCRdb shows in-frame clones only, minus some. The sample carries roughly 67,000 clones, roughly 85% recorded once. The source was CD4+ or CD8+ T cells sorted from blood, collected in a trial of the OX40 agonist ivuxolimab. Receptors originate from an adult with an advanced solid tumor such as melanoma, head and neck, liver or kidney cancer.

The chain joins TRBV7-2 to TRBJ2-5; 10 bases map to TRBD2. The V segment lost 1 base and the J segment 11 bases; nucleotides outside the gene matches: 7. Germline-derived CDR1 and CDR2 are SGHTA and FQGNSA. The length of the CDR3 is 14 residues. The CDR3 spells CASSLDPSGSEQYF. CDR3 bases: TGTGCCAGCAGCTTAGACCCTAGCGGGAGTGAGCAGTACTTC.

This sequence joins TRBV28 and TRBJ2-1; 10 positions match TRBD1. Losses at the gene ends were 6 bases for V and 8 bases for J; bases not matched to a gene: 10. Germline CDR1 is MDHEN and CDR2 is SYDVKM. There are 15 residues in the CDR3. The CDR3 loop reads CASRTGGSGSDEQFF. CDR3 in DNA: TGTGCCAGCAGGACAGGGGGCTCAGGTAGCGATGAGCAGTTCTTC. The complete variable domain, with remaining parts taken from reference TRBV28 and TRBJ2-1, reads DVKVTQSSRYLVKRTGEKVFLECVQDMDHENMFWYRQDPGLGLRLIYFSYDVKMKEKGDIPEGYSVSREKKERFSLILESASTNQTSMYLCASRTGGSGSDEQFFGPGTRLTVL.

The chain is built from TRBV2 and TRBJ2-3, with TRBD2 identical over 8 bases. The J segment lost 4 bases and the V segment lost 5 bases, leaving 5 bases of the junction unmatched. The CDR3 has 14 amino acids. Germline CDR1 and CDR2: SNHLY and FYNNEI. CDR3 DNA sequence: TGTGCCAGCAGTAGCGGGAGCCCCGCAGATACGCAGTATTTT. Protein sequence: CASSSGSPADTQYF.

The V and J genes are TRBV19 and TRBJ1-1, with a tentative D call TRBD1 (6 bases). The CDR3 length is 15 residues. Trimming stripped 5 bases from V and 4 bases from J, with 17 bases between. CDR1 LNHDA and CDR2 SQIVND come from the germline V gene (reference sequence). CDR3: CASSYRQAPATEAFF. The CDR3 nucleotides read TGTGCCAGTAGTTACAGACAGGCGCCAGCCACTGAAGCTTTCTTT. Looking up the rest from reference TRBV19 and TRBJ1-1 gives the full variable domain: DGGITQSPKYLFRKEGQNVTLSCEQNLNHDAMYWYRQDPGQGLRLIYYSQIVNDFQKGDIAEGYSVSREKKESFPLTVTSAQKNPTAFYLCASSYRQAPATEAFFGQGTRLTVV.

The rearrangement links TRBV6-1 to TRBJ2-1, with 7 bases fitting TRBD2. The length of the CDR3 is 15 residues. Unmatched junction bases numbered 2, after V lost 0 bases and J lost 3 bases. Germline lookup yields CDR1 MNHNS and CDR2 SASEGT. The CDR3 here is CASSEAGGYYNEQFF. CDR3 DNA: TGTGCCAGCAGTGAAGCGGGGGGGTACTACAATGAGCAGTTCTTC.

V and J are TRBV27 and TRBJ1-4; D call uncertain. CDR3 size: 16 residues. Trimming cost V 2 bases and J 0 bases, with 10 bases left between them. Per germline, CDR1 MNHEY and CDR2 SMNVEV (reference sequence). CDR3 DNA sequence: TGTGCCAGCAGTTTAGCGGCCAGCTCAACTAATGAAAAACTGTTTTTT. As protein: CASSLAASSTNEKLFF.

This clone has a handful of counts. The genes are TRBV9 and TRBJ2-1; D may be TRBD2 (5 bases). The V gene lost 1 base and the J gene lost 9 bases, with 11 bases spanning the gap. This CDR3 comprises 13 residues. Germline V gene data show CDR1 as SGDLS and CDR2 as YYNGEE. CDR3 sequence reads: CASSVLVATEQFF. The CDR3 bases are TGTGCCAGCAGCGTACTTGTAGCGACTGAGCAGTTCTTC.

The V call is TRBV4-1, the J call TRBJ1-2; D ambiguous. Germline-derived CDR1 and CDR2 are MGHRA and YSYEKL. Trimming removed 1 base at V and 4 bases at J, with 16 bases between. The CDR3 extends over 16 amino acids. This chain's CDR3 is CASSQAHGLDGYGYTF. The CDR3 DNA sequence: TGCGCCAGCAGCCAAGCGCACGGGCTTGATGGCTATGGCTACACCTTC.

The chain joins TRBV6-5 to TRBJ1-2, with 11 bases fitting TRBD1. This CDR3 region has 16 residues. The V segment lost 2 bases and the J segment 5 bases; nucleotides outside the gene matches: 7. Germline V gene lookup returns CDR1 MNHEY and CDR2 SVGAGI. CDR3 DNA: TGTGCCAGCAGTTACCACCGGGGACAGGGGGAATATGGCTACACCTTC. Translated, it gives CASSYHRGQGEYGYTF.

In this sample, this clone turned up a few times. This sequence joins TRBV9 and TRBJ1-6; TRBD1 matches at 8 bases. The V segment lost 3 bases and the J segment 5 bases; nucleotides outside the gene matches: 1. This CDR3 comprises 14 residues. Germline CDR1 and CDR2: SGDLS and YYNGEE. In DNA, the CDR3 is TGTGCCAGCAGCGCGACAGGGGATAATTCACCCCTCCACTTT. It yields the protein CASSATGDNSPLHF. The entire variable domain, with the rest obtained from reference TRBV9 and TRBJ1-6, is as follows: DSGVTQTPKHLITATGQRVTLRCSPRSGDLSVYWYQQSLDQGLQFLIQYYNGEERAKGNILERFSAQQFPDLHSELNLSSLELGDSALYFCASSATGDNSPLHFGNGTRLTVT.

The V gene is TRBV6-5, the J gene TRBJ2-3; D not certain. V dropped 2 bases and J dropped 0 bases, with 9 bases sitting between them. The V gene's germline CDR1 is MNHEY and CDR2 SVGAGI. The CDR3 loop spans 15 amino acids. The CDR3 reads CASSYDISSTDTQYF. The CDR3, as DNA: TGTGCCAGCAGTTACGACATTTCTAGCACAGATACGCAGTATTTT.

This clone was observed once. The chain recombines TRBV7-9 with TRBJ2-3; D remains unclear. V shed 1 base and J shed 6 bases, with 8 bases lying between them. Germline V gene data show CDR1 as SEHNR and CDR2 as FQNEAQ (reference sequence). The CDR3 loop spans 13 amino acids. CDR3 region: CASSLVLSDTQYF. The CDR3 DNA is TGTGCCAGCAGCTTAGTATTGTCCGATACGCAGTATTTT.

V usage is TRBV5-8 and J usage is TRBJ2-1; D might be TRBD1 (6 bases). The CDR3 is 13 residues long. Per the germline V gene, CDR1 is SGHTS and CDR2 is YDEGEE. Trimming cost V 3 bases and J 4 bases, with 8 bases left between them. This CDR3 is CASSSGQYNEQFF. In nucleotides, the CDR3 is TGTGCCAGCAGCTCTGGACAGTACAATGAGCAGTTCTTC.

The rearrangement joins TRBV7-2 to TRBJ2-1; D is possibly TRBD2 (6 bases). With 2 bases removed from V and 7 bases from J, the gap between germline ends came to 12 bases. The CDR3 contains 14 residues. CDR1 SGHTA and CDR2 FQGNSA come from the germline V gene. Here the CDR3 DNA reads TGTGCCAGCAGCTTATACGGGAGTTTGAATGAGCAGTTCTTC. This sequence encodes CASSLYGSLNEQFF. Full variable domain (missing parts from reference TRBV7-2 and TRBJ2-1): GAGVSQSPSNKVTEKGKDVELRCDPISGHTALYWYRQSLGQGLEFLIYFQGNSAPDKSGLPSDRFSAERTGGSVSTLTIQRTQQEDSAVYLCASSLYGSLNEQFFGPGTRLTVL.